Presented here are 12 T cell receptor beta chains from one specimen sequenced in a study of OX40 agonist ivuxolimab in advanced cancers. Sequencing was performed with immunoSEQ multiplex PCR; in TCRdb, only in-frame clones are kept and a portion is missing. This table has 60,000 to 80,000 clones, 85% appearing once. Sequenced material: CD4+ or CD8+ T cells sorted from blood, taken in a trial of the OX40 agonist ivuxolimab. Source of these receptors: an adult with an advanced solid tumor such as melanoma, head and neck, liver or kidney cancer.

In this sample, this clone turned up a few times. This chain connects TRBV7-9 to TRBJ2-2; no reliable D call. The CDR3 has 10 amino acids. V was cut by 5 bases and J by 7 bases, with 2 bases left in between. Germline V gene sequence: CDR1 SEHNR, CDR2 FQNEAQ (reference sequence). This CDR3 is CASSVGELFF. The CDR3 bases are TGTGCCAGCAGCGTCGGGGAGCTGTTTTTT. Together with reference TRBV7-9 and TRBJ2-2, the CDR3 gives the full variable domain: DTGVSQNPRHKITKRGQNVTFRCDPISEHNRLYWYRQTLGQGPEFLTYFQNEAQLEKSRLLSDRFSAERPKGSFSTLEIQRTEQGDSAMYLCASSVGELFFGEGSRLTVL.

This sequence joins TRBV19 and TRBJ2-1, with 8 bases fitting TRBD1. CDR3 length: 15 amino acids. V shed 5 bases and J 0 bases; nucleotides not matched to a gene: 3. Germline V gene data show CDR1 as LNHDA and CDR2 as SQIVND (reference sequence). The CDR3 reads CASSATGDSYNEQFF. DNA for the CDR3: TGTGCCAGTAGTGCGACAGGGGACTCCTACAATGAGCAGTTCTTC.

The chain couples TRBV18 to TRBJ1-1; D uncertain. CDR3 length: 12 amino acids. Between the trimmed V and J ends, which lost 6 bases and 5 bases, there was a span of 10 bases. Germline values: CDR1 KGHSH, CDR2 LQKENI. This CDR3 reads CASSPDLTEAFF. Written as DNA, the CDR3 is TGTGCCAGCTCCCCAGATTTGACTGAAGCTTTCTTT. Full variable domain (rest looked up from reference TRBV18 and TRBJ1-1): NAGVMQNPRHLVRRRGQEARLRCSPMKGHSHVYWYRQLPEEGLKFMVYLQKENIIDESGMPKERFSAEFPKEGPSILRIQQVVRGDSAAYFCASSPDLTEAFFGQGTRLTVV.

V usage is TRBV6-1 and J usage is TRBJ2-2; D gene unclear. This CDR3 is 15 amino acids long. Looked up from germline, CDR1 is MNHNS and CDR2 is SASEGT. Deletions cut 1 base from V and 2 bases from J, with 8 bases between. The CDR3: CASSEVRENTGELFF. CDR3 in DNA: TGTGCCAGCAGTGAAGTTAGGGAAAACACCGGGGAGCTGTTTTTT.

The gene calls are TRBV7-2 and TRBJ2-6; TRBD1 agrees at 11 bases. Unmatched junction bases numbered 7, after V lost 4 bases and J lost 2 bases. Germline loops: CDR1 SGHTA, CDR2 FQGNSA. There are 18 residues in the CDR3. The CDR3 protein is CASSWRTGGFAGANVLTF. CDR3 bases: TGTGCCAGCAGCTGGCGGACAGGGGGCTTTGCTGGGGCCAACGTCCTGACTTTC.

The rearrangement links TRBV7-6 to TRBJ2-7, with 11 positions matching TRBD2. This CDR3 is 20 amino acids long. With V trimmed by 5 bases and J by 5 bases, 23 bases remained unmatched. CDR1 is SGHVS, CDR2 FNYEAQ, per germline. CDR3 sequence (DNA): TGTGCCAGCAGCCTAATCCTATCAGTCCCGGGACTAGCGGATGACCACGAGCAGTACTTC. Its translation: CASSLILSVPGLADDHEQYF.

J is TRBJ2-4 and V is TRBV25-1, with TRBD2 identical over 8 bases. V shed 4 bases, J shed 0 bases, and the junction held 8 bases outside the gene matches. CDR1 is MGHDK and CDR2 is SYGVNS in the germline V gene. The CDR3 consists of 17 residues. CDR3 in DNA: TGTGCCAGCAGTGCCTCAGCGGGGGCCGAAGCCAAAAACATTCAGTACTTC. Residues: CASSASAGAEAKNIQYF.

The chain employs TRBV4-1 and TRBJ2-6, with D possibly matching TRBD2 (6 bases). CDR1 is MGHRA, CDR2 YSYEKL, per germline. The CDR3 is 16 amino acids. V lost 6 bases, J lost 0 bases, and 12 bases lay in between. The CDR3: CASSWVGGSGANVLTF. CDR3 DNA: TGCGCCAGCAGTTGGGTGGGGGGCTCTGGGGCCAACGTCCTGACTTTC.

V and J are TRBV7-2 and TRBJ2-3; 7 bases are shared with TRBD1. Germline V gene sequence: CDR1 SGHTA, CDR2 FQGNSA. V trimming: 3 bases; J trimming: 3 bases; junction bases outside the gene matches: 12. The CDR3 is 17 residues long. The CDR3 sequence: CASSFPLSGQITDTQYF. The CDR3 nucleotides read TGTGCCAGCAGCTTTCCTCTGTCGGGACAGATTACAGATACGCAGTATTTT.

Only one count was recorded for this clone. The chain recombines TRBV19 with TRBJ2-1; the match to TRBD1 covers 8 bases. Germline CDR1 and CDR2: LNHDA and SQIVND (reference sequence). There are 15 residues in the CDR3. The V gene end was trimmed by 1 base and the J gene end by 4 bases; junction bases not matched to a gene: 3. The CDR3 sequence: CASSIGTGSYNEQFF. The CDR3 nucleotides read TGTGCCAGTAGTATAGGGACAGGGTCGTACAATGAGCAGTTCTTC.

The chain joins TRBV15 to TRBJ1-5, with a tentative D call TRBD1 (5 bases). Trimming took 0 bases from V and 1 from J, leaving 7 bases between them. Germline V CDR1 and CDR2: LNHNV, YYDKDF (reference sequence). The CDR3 is 15 amino acids. The CDR3, as DNA: TGTGCCACCAGCAGAGATAAGGGGAGCAATCAGCCCCAGCATTTT. It specifies CATSRDKGSNQPQHF.

This chain joins TRBV5-4 and TRBJ1-5; 7 bases fit TRBD1. The CDR3 length is 14 residues. CDR1 and CDR2 (germline): SGHNT, YYREEE (reference sequence). The junction had 5 bases not matched to a gene; V was cut back by 4 bases and J by 4 bases. Here the CDR3 reads CASSVQGRNQPQHF. The CDR3 region has the DNA TGTGCCAGCAGCGTACAGGGGCGGAATCAGCCCCAGCATTTT.